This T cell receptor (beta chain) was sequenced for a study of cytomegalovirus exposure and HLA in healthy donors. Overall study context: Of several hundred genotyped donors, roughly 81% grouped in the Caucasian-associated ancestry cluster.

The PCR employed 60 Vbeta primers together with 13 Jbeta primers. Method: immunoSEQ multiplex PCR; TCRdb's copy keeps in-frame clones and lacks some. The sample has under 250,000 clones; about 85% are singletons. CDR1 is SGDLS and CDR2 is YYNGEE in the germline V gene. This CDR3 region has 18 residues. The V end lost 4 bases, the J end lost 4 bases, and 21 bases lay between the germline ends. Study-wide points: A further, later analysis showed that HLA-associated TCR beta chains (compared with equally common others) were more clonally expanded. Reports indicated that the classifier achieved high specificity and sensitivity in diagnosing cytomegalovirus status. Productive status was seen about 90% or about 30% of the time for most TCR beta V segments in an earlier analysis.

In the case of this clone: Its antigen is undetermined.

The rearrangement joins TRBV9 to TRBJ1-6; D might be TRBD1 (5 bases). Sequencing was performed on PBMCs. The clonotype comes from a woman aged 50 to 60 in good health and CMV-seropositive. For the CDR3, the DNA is TGTGCCAGCAGCCAAACAGGCAGGGCAGGGACTTATAATTCACCCCTCCACTTT. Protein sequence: CASSQTGRAGTYNSPLHF.